This T cell receptor beta chain was recorded in a study of vaccination and CD4 T cells after COVID-19. Looking at the study overall: Researchers treated cells with overlapping spike peptides taken from SARS-CoV-2, HCoV-NL63, HCoV-OC43 and HCoV-229E.

Remarks on this clonotype: Its antigen is undetermined.

Treatment indicated: approximately 9-day PBMC culture with coronavirus spike peptide pools or control peptides (ViraFEST assay). Study outcomes and limitations: The median SARS-CoV-2-reactive clonotype number increased from approximately 21 to 38, without statistical significance. With convalescent patients, a median approximately 90% of reactive clones emerged solely after vaccination.

Oncomine TCR Beta short-read sequencing was applied to DNA from cultured CD4+ T cells. TCRdb ran MiXCR on the PCR reads and lists one entry per CDR3 protein. The data contain roughly 9,900 distinct CDR3 sequences, around 66% of them singletons. The CDR3 runs 15 residues. Germline CDR1 LNHNV, CDR2 YYDKDF (reference sequence). V lost 4 bases, J lost 8 bases, and 12 bases stayed unmatched. The J gene is TRBJ1-2, the V gene TRBV15; 8 bases are a match to TRBD1. Material: CD4+ T cells from blood, cultured in vitro. This sequence was found in a human donor who had recovered from COVID-19. The CDR3 reads CATSKTPTGASGYTF. The CDR3 bases are TGTGCCACCAGCAAGACCCCGACAGGGGCCTCAGGCTACACCTTC.